Below are 20 T cell receptor beta chains sequenced from a single sample in a study of T cell responses to AZD1222 COVID-19 vaccine. Profiled with immunoSEQ multiplex PCR; TCRdb holds only in-frame clones, not every one. The sample yields about 140,000 clones, roughly 92% seen once. Sequenced here: peripheral blood, sampled on day 0 of AZD1222 vaccination. These receptors were collected from an adult in good health.

The gene calls are TRBV7-2 and TRBJ2-1, with 7 bases identical to TRBD2. Germline V gene lookup returns CDR1 SGHTA and CDR2 FQGNSA. The junction had 8 bases not matched to a gene; V was cut back by 5 bases and J by 4 bases. CDR3 length: 15 residues. The CDR3 DNA follows: TGTGCCAGCAGCCCTACTAGCGCGCAGTACAATGAGCAGTTCTTC. Amino acid sequence: CASSPTSAQYNEQFF.

This CDR3 reads CSVGRDRGAADTQYF. DNA for the CDR3: TGCAGCGTTGGAAGGGACAGGGGGGCCGCAGATACGCAGTATTTT. The chain employs TRBV29-1 and TRBJ2-3; 11 bases are a match to TRBD1. The V segment lost 4 bases and the J segment 4 bases; nucleotides outside the gene matches: 7. Per the germline V gene, CDR1 is SQVTM and CDR2 is ANQGSEA. The CDR3 has 15 amino acids.

The rearrangement uses TRBV4-2 and TRBJ2-2; no clear D gene. Deletions cut 2 bases from V and 0 bases from J, with 4 bases between. The CDR3 length is 14 residues. Looked up from germline, CDR1 is LGHNA and CDR2 is YNFKEQ. In DNA form, the CDR3 reads TGTGCCAGCAGCCAATATCCGAACACCGGGGAGCTGTTTTTT. This gives the protein CASSQYPNTGELFF.

The rearrangement uses TRBV7-6 and TRBJ2-7, with D tentatively TRBD1 (6 bases). The CDR3 sequence is 14 residues long. Germline CDR1 and CDR2: SGHVS and FNYEAQ. The V and J ends lost 1 base and 1 base respectively, with 8 bases between them. The CDR3 loop is CASSLEGGSYEQYF. For the CDR3, the DNA is TGTGCCAGCAGCTTAGAAGGGGGATCCTACGAGCAGTACTTC.

In regard to this clone: Compared with germline, one end of the junction differs, possibly owing to a read error. J is TRBJ2-2 and V is TRBV7-7, with D possibly TRBD1 on 6 matching bases. Germline CDR1 is SSHAT and CDR2 is FNYEAQ (reference sequence). This CDR3 has 15 residues. The CDR3 nucleotides are TGTGCTAGCAGCTTAGAAGGGGGAGACACCGGGGAGCTGTTTTTT. Protein sequence: CASSLEGGDTGELFF.

The chain uses TRBV5-1 and TRBJ1-1, with D tentatively TRBD1 (5 bases). Per the germline V gene, CDR1 is SGHRS and CDR2 is YFSETQ. V was pared by 4 bases and J by 1 base, with 8 bases between. The CDR3 runs 13 residues. CDR3 protein: CASSIRENTEAFF. For the CDR3, the DNA is TGCGCCAGCAGCATCAGGGAGAACACTGAAGCTTTCTTT.

The CDR3 coding sequence is TGTGCCAGCAGCATATGGACAGGCTCCGACACCGGGGAGCTGTTTTTT. It translates to CASSIWTGSDTGELFF. The V call is TRBV5-6, the J call TRBJ2-2, with 7 bases matching TRBD1. The germline V gene has CDR1 SGHDT and CDR2 YYEEEE. The CDR3 has 16 residues. The trim removed 4 bases at V and 3 bases at J, leaving 9 bases unmatched. Full variable domain (rest looked up from reference TRBV5-6 and TRBJ2-2): DAGVTQSPTHLIKTRGQQVTLRCSPKSGHDTVSWYQQALGQGPQFIFQYYEEEERQRGNFPDRFSGHQFPNYSSELNVNALLLGDSALYLCASSIWTGSDTGELFFGEGSRLTVL.

DNA for the CDR3: TGTGCCAGCAGCAAAATCCCCATCAACGGGAACACCGGGGAGCTGTTTTTT. The encoded protein is CASSKIPINGNTGELFF. The gene calls are TRBV21-1 and TRBJ2-2; TRBD2 reflects the table's D call only, with no check against the DNA. TRBV21-1 is a documented pseudogene. CDR3 length: 17 amino acids.

The gene calls are TRBV6-6 and TRBJ2-3; no clear D. This CDR3 has 12 amino acids. CDR1 is MNHNY and CDR2 is SVGAGI in the germline V gene (reference sequence). V lost 4 bases and J 3 bases, leaving 5 bases between the germline ends. CDR3 DNA sequence: TGTGCCAGCAGTTCCCAGACAGATACGCAGTATTTT. Protein sequence: CASSSQTDTQYF.

The genes are TRBV7-9 and TRBJ1-1; D is perhaps TRBD1 (5 bases). This CDR3 comprises 15 residues. V lost 4 bases and J lost 1, with 13 bases in between. Germline V lookup: CDR1 SEHNR, CDR2 FQNEAQ (reference sequence). DNA of the CDR3: TGTGCCAGCAGCTCTACCACCACAGGGAACACTGAAGCTTTCTTT. The encoded protein is CASSSTTTGNTEAFF.

CDR3 nucleotides: TGTGCCAGCAGGTTACGGGGGAGCACTGAAGCTTTCTTT. This translates into CASRLRGSTEAFF. This chain uses TRBV6-5 with TRBJ1-1; a weak D match, TRBD1 (5 bases). Germline V lookup: CDR1 MNHEY, CDR2 SVGAGI. V was pared by 6 bases and J by 4 bases, with 12 bases between. The CDR3 extends over 13 amino acids.

In this sample, this clone turned up a few times. The chain recombines TRBV28 with TRBJ2-7; 11 bases are a match to TRBD1. V dropped 8 bases and J dropped 4; count of bases not matched to a gene: 10. This CDR3 comprises 15 residues. Per the germline V gene, CDR1 is MDHEN and CDR2 is SYDVKM. CDR3 coding DNA: TGTGCCAGCCACCCGCCGGGACAGGGGGGTTACGAGCAGTACTTC. Translated, it gives CASHPPGQGGYEQYF. The complete variable domain, with remaining parts taken from reference TRBV28 and TRBJ2-7, reads DVKVTQSSRYLVKRTGEKVFLECVQDMDHENMFWYRQDPGLGLRLIYFSYDVKMKEKGDIPEGYSVSREKKERFSLILESASTNQTSMYLCASHPPGQGGYEQYFGPGTRLTVT.

The V gene is TRBV7-9, the J gene TRBJ2-1, with 8 bases lining up with TRBD2. The CDR3 runs to 19 residues. Germline lookup yields CDR1 SEHNR and CDR2 FQNEAQ (reference sequence). V dropped 2 bases and J dropped 7; count of bases not matched to a gene: 19. The CDR3 here is CASSLQTLRGVAAQNEQFF. CDR3 DNA sequence: TGTGCCAGCAGCTTACAAACCCTGCGGGGGGTCGCGGCCCAAAATGAGCAGTTCTTC. Complete variable domain (other parts from reference TRBV7-9 and TRBJ2-1): DTGVSQNPRHKITKRGQNVTFRCDPISEHNRLYWYRQTLGQGPEFLTYFQNEAQLEKSRLLSDRFSAERPKGSFSTLEIQRTEQGDSAMYLCASSLQTLRGVAAQNEQFFGPGTRLTVL.

CDR3 sequence (DNA): TGTGCCAGCTCACCCGCTCTAGCGGCCATCTACAATGAGCAGTTCTTC. Protein product: CASSPALAAIYNEQFF. V is TRBV18 and J is TRBJ2-1, with 7 bases aligning to TRBD2. Losses at the gene ends were 3 bases for V and 3 bases for J; bases not matched to a gene: 8. The CDR3 totals 16 residues. The germline CDR1 and CDR2 sequences are KGHSH and LQKENI.

The chain recombines TRBV4-1 with TRBJ1-1; TRBD1 is a possible D gene (6 bases). V was pared by 4 bases and J by 6 bases, with 15 bases between. This CDR3 has 14 amino acids. The germline gives CDR1 MGHRA, CDR2 YSYEKL. CDR3 protein: CASSLRGAGPEAFF. CDR3 in DNA: TGCGCCAGCAGCCTCAGGGGAGCCGGCCCTGAAGCTTTCTTT.

V usage is TRBV5-6 and J usage is TRBJ2-1, with unresolved D. This CDR3 region has 14 residues. V lost 2 bases, J lost 4 bases, and 10 bases lay in between. The V gene's germline CDR1 is SGHDT and CDR2 YYEEEE. In DNA form, the CDR3 reads TGTGCCAGCAGCTTAATGACAAAGTACAATGAGCAGTTCTTC. It translates to CASSLMTKYNEQFF. Using reference TRBV5-6 and TRBJ2-1 for the parts outside the CDR3, the full variable domain is DAGVTQSPTHLIKTRGQQVTLRCSPKSGHDTVSWYQQALGQGPQFIFQYYEEEERQRGNFPDRFSGHQFPNYSSELNVNALLLGDSALYLCASSLMTKYNEQFFGPGTRLTVL.

The chain employs TRBV7-2 and TRBJ2-3; D unresolved. Germline values: CDR1 SGHTA, CDR2 FQGNSA. Trimming shortened V by 1 base and J by 4 bases, and 9 bases separated the two germline ends. CDR3 length: 14 amino acids. The CDR3 protein is CASSLVLSSDTQYF. In nucleotides, the CDR3 is TGTGCCAGCAGCTTAGTTTTGAGCTCAGATACGCAGTATTTT.

V usage is TRBV7-2 and J usage is TRBJ1-3; a weak D match, TRBD1 (5 bases). This CDR3 is built from 15 residues. V gave up 6 bases and J gave up 2 bases, with 14 bases separating them. From germline, CDR1 is SGHTA and CDR2 FQGNSA. The DNA for the CDR3 is TGTGCCAGCAGGGGAGACAGCCTAACTGGAAACACCATATATTTT. Amino acids: CASRGDSLTGNTIYF.

This chain links TRBV4-1 with TRBJ1-4; D uncertain. The V gene's germline CDR1 is MGHRA and CDR2 YSYEKL. V dropped 1 base and J dropped 1 base, with 7 bases sitting between them. This CDR3 region has 15 residues. The CDR3 nucleotides are TGCGCCAGCAGCCAAGTAGGAGGAACTAATGAAAAACTGTTTTTT. Translating it yields CASSQVGGTNEKLFF.

The rearrangement links TRBV4-1 to TRBJ2-3; 7 nucleotides match TRBD1. V shed 2 bases, J shed 4 bases, and the junction held 9 bases outside the gene matches. The V gene's germline CDR1 is MGHRA and CDR2 YSYEKL. The CDR3 length is 16 residues. The chain's CDR3 is CASSQPTGQESDTQYF. The CDR3 DNA sequence: TGCGCCAGCAGCCAACCGACAGGACAGGAATCAGATACGCAGTATTTT.